This entry is about one TCR beta chain. Its antigen is still unknown. The data are from a study of T cells expressing NK-cell markers (dated by TCRdb to the early 2020s). Notes on the research overall: TCR beta-chain repertoires were profiled in sorted CD3+CD56+NKG2C+, CD3+CD56+NKG2C- and CD3+CD56-NKG2C+ T-cell subsets from eight donors. All eight donors whose samples were sequenced were randomly selected healthy volunteers, three of them men and five women. Among the eight sequenced donors, seven were HCMV-seropositive and one was HCMV-seronegative. The libraries were sequenced on Illumina HiSeq 2000/2500, MiSeq or NextSeq, producing 2 x 150 bp reads.

What the study reported, not specific to this receptor: Whether the expanded NKG2C-expressing T cell clones were specific for HCMV antigens remained unclear. In a handful of donors, the dominant CD3+CD56+NKG2C+ clonotypes ranked among the top 10 CD8+ clonotypes, making up roughly 1.0-8% of CD8+ T cells. Those dominant clonotypes were again the most abundant among CD3+CD56-NKG2C+ cells in a handful of donors, at roughly 28.3-65%.

For CDR1 and CDR2, the germline V gene (reference sequence) lists SEHNR and FQNEAQ. From the cysteine up to the phenylalanine, the CDR3 has a length of 14 residues. No DNA is given. Sequenced using an Illumina HiSeq 2000. 5'RACE template switching, by which a universal primer site and unique molecular identifiers were added, was used to make TCR beta cDNA libraries. Priming for cDNA synthesis came from the TCR beta constant segment, and two successive PCR amplification steps followed. The paper's data handling went like this. MIGEC handled demultiplexing of the reads and grouping by UMI, while MiTCR was used to assemble and quantify clonotypes. To exclude erroneous sequences, only TCR cDNA sequences supported by at least two reads were retained. The tcR package was used for downstream repertoire analysis, with clonotypes matched between fractions based on CDR3 nucleotide sequence plus V segment. Antigen specificity was annotated against VDJdb with VDJmatch, allowing one amino acid substitution in CDR3. One entry per CDR3 protein sequence results from the TCRdb reprocessing of the reads, with DNA left out. Clone size and V and J calls follow TCRdb, not the original study. This sample's records show tens of thousands of distinct CDR3 sequences. Roughly 54% of the sample is in the top ten clones.

To determine HCMV serostatus, a commercial ELISA kit was used to detect HCMV-specific IgG in serum. Ficoll density gradient centrifugation was used to isolate peripheral blood mononuclear cells from blood. The chain couples TRBV7-9 to TRBJ1-2; the D gene TCRdb calls, TRBD1, cannot be checked with no DNA. Sequences were obtained from blood T cells: a sorted CD56 or NKG2C T cell subset, CD4+ or CD8+ T cells, or bulk PBMC T cells (not recorded which). This receptor was identified in a man between 18 and 69 years old in good health. The CDR3 protein sequence reads: CASSSSGTAYGYTF.